This TCR beta chain was sequenced in a study of T cell changes during pregnancy in multiple sclerosis. Clones were sequenced by immunoSEQ multiplex PCR, and TCRdb holds only the in-frame ones, with some missing. The data contain around 110,000 clones, 92% of them singletons. The clonotype originates from a female donor with multiple sclerosis, enrolled in a pregnancy study. The sample was peripheral blood, taken in the third trimester of pregnancy.

For the CDR3, the DNA is TGTGCCAGCAGTTTACAGGGGGCGCAGGAGACCCAGTACTTC. Its translation: CASSLQGAQETQYF. The chain employs TRBV6-1 and TRBJ2-5; 9 bases match TRBD1. Germline CDR1 is MNHNS and CDR2 is SASEGT. V lost 5 bases and J lost 5; bases outside the gene matches: 6. The CDR3 runs to 14 residues.